Listed below are T cell receptor beta chains from one sample, sequenced in a study of T cell repertoires in cytomegalovirus infection. TCRdb re-derived calls from the reads in MiXCR, one entry per CDR3 protein. Here the sample spans around 900,000 distinct CDR3 sequences, less than 40% being singletons. No antigens are known for them. Source: cultured CD8+ T cells from PBMCs, taken from culture after CMV antigen stimulation. The origin of the receptors is a human donor in good health (CMV status not recorded). Some clones in this sample may be carry-over from other donors' samples. The CDR3 runs from the conserved cysteine through the conserved F or W. A D gene is named only where the DNA matches it firmly. A row's size may be missing; if present it is once, few, many or a size class.

TRBV27	TRBD1	.	TRBJ2-3	CASSWGDREYTQYF	TGTGCCAGCAGTTGGGGGGACAGGGAATATACGCAGTATTTT
TRBV7-8	.	many	TRBJ2-1	CASSLRGASSYNEQFF	TGTGCCAGCAGCTTAAGGGGGGCCAGCTCCTACAATGAGCAGTTCTTC
TRBV11-3	.	.	TRBJ1-2	CASTLEVRGYGYTF	TGTGCCAGCACCTTAGAGGTCAGGGGTTATGGCTACACCTTC
TRBV6-6	.	.	TRBJ2-1	CASNAEGSYNEQFF	TGTGCCAGCAATGCGGAGGGCTCCTACAATGAGCAGTTCTTC
TRBV12-3/TRBV12-4	.	few	TRBJ1-5	CASSRGTFGNQPQHF	TGTGCCAGCAGCCGTGGGACCTTTGGCAATCAGCCCCAGCATTTT
TRBV28	.	.	TRBJ2-5	CASSLYTGTPAQTQYF	TGTGCCAGCAGTTTATACACCGGGACACCCGCGCAGACCCAGTACTTC
TRBV19	.	few	TRBJ1-6	CASPTSSPRRQGGNSPLHF	TGTGCCAGTCCCACTTCCAGTCCCCGGCGGCAAGGGGGGAATTCACCCCTCCACTTT
TRBV7-6	.	few	TRBJ2-1	CASSLAHHNEQFF	TGTGCCAGCAGCTTAGCGCACCACAATGAGCAGTTCTTC
TRBV4-1	TRBD1	.	TRBJ2-5	CASSHRTGTLETQYF	TGCGCCAGCAGCCACAGGACAGGAACCCTTGAGACCCAGTACTTC
TRBV19	.	.	TRBJ1-1	CASKWTEGGNTEAFF	TGTGCCAGTAAGTGGACAGAGGGGGGGAACACTGAAGCTTTCTTT
TRBV27	TRBD1	.	TRBJ1-2	CASRSFRDSLSGSYGYTF	TGTGCCAGCCGCTCCTTCCGGGACAGCCTTTCTGGAAGTTATGGCTACACCTTC
TRBV5-5	TRBD1	.	TRBJ1-6	CASSWDRGGSPLHF	TGTGCCAGCAGCTGGGACAGGGGCGGCTCACCCCTCCACTTT
TRBV2	.	.	TRBJ2-1	CASSDRDQPGRSYNEQFF	TGTGCCAGCAGTGACCGGGACCAACCGGGACGGTCCTACAATGAGCAGTTCTTC
TRBV12-3/TRBV12-4	TRBD1	few	TRBJ1-1	CATRDSMNTEAFF	TGTGCCACCAGGGACAGCATGAACACTGAAGCTTTCTTT
TRBV2	.	few	TRBJ1-5	CASSEPGRSPSGQPQHF	TGTGCCAGCAGTGAACCGGGACGGAGCCCTAGCGGTCAGCCCCAGCATTTT
TRBV2	TRBD1	few	TRBJ1-2	CAGLGQGAPGYTF	TGTGCCGGGTTAGGACAGGGGGCGCCTGGCTACACCTTC
TRBV28	.	.	TRBJ1-5	CASSFGFQGPNQPQHF	TGTGCCAGCAGTTTCGGCTTCCAAGGTCCCAATCAGCCCCAGCATTTT
TRBV5-1	.	.	TRBJ1-1	CASSISFQGSDTEAFF	TGCGCCAGCAGCATCTCGTTCCAGGGGTCGGACACTGAAGCTTTCTTT
TRBV7-2	.	.	TRBJ1-1	CASSLNTPMNTEAFF	TGTGCCAGCAGCTTAAACACACCTATGAACACTGAAGCTTTCTTT
TRBV19	TRBD1	.	TRBJ1-2	CASSIPGQGIYGYTF	TGTGCCAGTAGTATTCCGGGACAGGGGATCTATGGCTACACCTTC
TRBV5-6	TRBD1	.	TRBJ2-1	CASTGTDLDNEQFF	TGTGCCAGCACCGGGACAGACTTAGACAATGAGCAGTTCTTC
TRBV11-3	.	few	TRBJ2-7	CASSTQGAHYEQYF	TGTGCCAGCAGCACACAGGGTGCCCACTACGAGCAGTACTTC
TRBV7-3	TRBD1	.	TRBJ2-2	CASSLTGGRFTGELFF	TGTGCCAGCAGCTTGACAGGGGGTCGTTTCACCGGGGAGCTGTTTTTT
TRBV5-4	.	.	TRBJ1-1	CASSLEETANTEAFF	TGTGCCAGCAGCTTGGAGGAAACAGCAAACACTGAAGCTTTCTTT
TRBV27	.	.	TRBJ1-5	CASSPSGGGGSNQPQHF	TGTGCCAGCAGTCCTTCGGGGGGGGGAGGGAGCAATCAGCCCCAGCATTTT
TRBV7-6	TRBD2	many	TRBJ2-1	CASSFSGGVNEQFF	TGTGCCAGCAGCTTTAGCGGGGGAGTCAATGAGCAGTTCTTC
TRBV5-6	.	.	TRBJ1-6	CASSDTGINTPLHF	TGTGCCAGCAGCGATACAGGGATAAACACACCCCTCCACTTT
TRBV6-6	TRBD1	.	TRBJ1-4	CASSYSTGTVKLFF	TGTGCCAGCAGTTACTCGACAGGGACCGTAAAACTGTTTTTT
TRBV2	TRBD1	many	TRBJ1-2	CASFGASGTADGYTF	TGTGCCAGCTTTGGAGCTTCCGGGACAGCAGATGGCTACACCTTC
TRBV6-2/TRBV6-3	.	.	TRBJ2-5	CASQAGRRTQYF	TGTGCCAGCCAGGCAGGCCGGCGGACCCAGTACTTC
TRBV7-6	.	.	TRBJ1-5	CASSLNGRSNQPQHF	TGTGCCAGCAGCTTAAACGGACGGTCCAATCAGCCCCAGCATTTT
TRBV6-1	TRBD2	many	TRBJ2-1	CASSPTSGDSYNEQFF	TGTGCCAGCAGTCCGACTAGCGGGGACTCCTACAATGAGCAGTTCTTC
TRBV27	.	many	TRBJ1-5	CASSLSGVGQPQHF	TGTGCCAGCAGTTTATCAGGGGTCGGCCAGCCCCAGCATTTT
TRBV7-6	TRBD1	.	TRBJ1-2	CASSPQGTVYGYTF	TGTGCCAGCAGCCCTCAAGGGACAGTCTATGGCTACACCTTC
TRBV9	TRBD1	.	TRBJ1-1	CASSPGTGPSEAFF	TGTGCCAGCTCTCCCGGGACAGGGCCCTCTGAAGCTTTCTTT
TRBV2	.	once	TRBJ1-1	CASSGWRNTETFF	TGTGCCAGCAGTGGGTGGAGGAACACTGAAACTTTCTTT
TRBV12-3/TRBV12-4	.	few	TRBJ1-2	CASSQGHPIYGYTF	TGTGCCAGCAGTCAGGGACACCCTATCTATGGCTACACCTTC
TRBV28	.	few	TRBJ1-6	CASSQGPRRSSYNSPLHF	TGTGCCAGCAGTCAAGGGCCCAGGCGGAGCTCCTATAATTCACCCCTCCACTTT
TRBV25-1	TRBD1	few	TRBJ2-3	CASSEFETGELNTDTQYF	TGTGCCAGCAGTGAATTCGAGACAGGGGAACTCAACACAGATACGCAGTATTTT
TRBV14	.	few	TRBJ1-2	CASSQDLGSSYGYTF	TGTGCCAGCAGCCAAGATCTGGGCAGCTCCTATGGCTACACCTTC
TRBV19	TRBD2	.	TRBJ2-1	CASRIAGRSYNEQFF	TGTGCCAGTAGGATAGCGGGGAGATCCTACAATGAGCAGTTCTTC
TRBV5-6	.	.	TRBJ1-4	CASSSRFPVRQATNEKLFF	TGTGCCAGCAGCTCCCGATTCCCCGTCCGACAGGCAACTAATGAAAAACTGTTTTTT
TRBV5-4	.	few	TRBJ1-2	CASSGLQGGYGYTF	TGTGCCAGCAGCGGCTTACAGGGAGGCTATGGCTACACCTTC
TRBV20-1	.	.	TRBJ1-2	CSARTGFIYTF	TGCAGTGCTCGTACAGGGTTCATCTACACCTTC
TRBV27	.	.	TRBJ2-1	CASLWGAEQFF	TGTGCCAGCCTCTGGGGGGCAGAGCAGTTCTTC
TRBV28	TRBD2	few	TRBJ2-5	CASSLERGVVETQYF	TGTGCCAGCAGTTTAGAGCGGGGCGTTGTAGAGACCCAGTACTTC
TRBV6-6	.	few	TRBJ1-1	CAIWGAEAFF	TGTGCCATCTGGGGCGCTGAAGCTTTCTTT
TRBV27	.	.	TRBJ1-2	CASSASTGTDYGYTF	TGTGCCAGCAGTGCCTCCACCGGGACGGACTATGGCTACACCTTC
TRBV7-6	.	few	TRBJ2-7	CASSEGTRREQYF	TGTGCCAGCAGCGAGGGGACACGCCGGGAGCAGTACTTC